Given below is one T cell receptor (beta chain) in context. Measured with immunoSEQ multiplex PCR; TCRdb has only the in-frame clones, and not every one. Of around 95,000 clones listed, over 80% are singletons. CDR3 size: 15 residues. V was cut by 5 bases and J by 2 bases, with 12 bases left in between. Germline CDR1 and CDR2: SEHNR and FQNEAQ (reference sequence). The data derive from a study of control samples from healthy donors and cancer patients. The chain links TRBV7-9 to TRBJ1-4, with D hard to call. This receptor was taken from a man aged 30-40 years in good health. The sequencing input was blood. DNA for the CDR3: TGTGCCAGCAGCGCCGGAGTTCAGACTAATGAAAAACTGTTTTTT. Protein product: CASSAGVQTNEKLFF.